Listed here are 26 T cell receptor beta chains from one sample, sequenced in a study of beta chain features in type 1 diabetes (dated by TCRdb to the late 2010s). Libraries came from the immunoSEQ multiplex PCR assay. All of the isolated RNA was reverse transcribed with the High Capacity cDNA Reverse Transcription Kit, so expressed TCRB transcripts were sequenced. TCRdb stores this immuneACCESS table with in-frame sequences only. Part of the clones is absent; in the studies checked, under half of the shortfall reflects unresolved V genes, and no reason is known for the rest. In all, the sample holds a few hundred thousand clones, and over 8.5% of those were seen once. The ten largest clonotypes hold around 0.037% of the sample. The sequencing sample was made of naive CD4+ T cells from blood. This specimen's cell subset or site label, interpreted: true naive CD4+ T cells. These receptors were obtained from a woman younger than 35 in good health.

V gene TRBV6-5 combines with J gene TRBJ2-7; 8 bases match TRBD2. The ends lost 7 bases at V and 3 bases at J; junction bases unmatched: 5. This CDR3 spans 13 amino acids. CDR1 MNHEY and CDR2 SVGAGI come from the germline V gene. In DNA form, the CDR3 reads TGTGCCAGCATCCGGGGGGGATTCTACGAGCAGTACTTC. The encoded protein is CASIRGGFYEQYF.

A few counts support this clone. CDR3 coding DNA: TGTGCCAGCTCACTCCTGCAGCTAGACCCCTCTGGAAACACCATATATTTT. Its translation is CASSLLQLDPSGNTIYF. The J gene is TRBJ1-3, the V gene TRBV18; no firm D call. The CDR3 extends over 17 amino acids. The V gene's germline CDR1 is KGHSH and CDR2 LQKENI. Trimming cost V 4 bases and J 0 bases, with 16 bases left between them.

This clone was found many times. The chain uses TRBV23-1 and TRBJ2-5; no reliable D call. TRBV23-1 is sorted into the ORF group, with uncertain function. The CDR3 consists of 13 residues. Between the trimmed V and J ends, which lost 3 bases and 5 bases, there was a span of 10 bases. CDR3 in amino acids: CASSHPGQETQYF. The CDR3, as DNA: TGCGCCAGCAGTCACCCTGGTCAGGAGACCCAGTACTTC.

V is TRBV6-5 and J is TRBJ2-7; D gene ambiguous. V was trimmed by 5 bases and J by 4 bases, leaving 12 bases between them. CDR3 length: 13 amino acids. Germline lookup yields CDR1 MNHEY and CDR2 SVGAGI. In DNA form, the CDR3 reads TGTGCCAGCAGTCCGACTGGTAGATACGAGCAGTACTTC. Protein product: CASSPTGRYEQYF.

This clone was seen more than once but under ten times. This chain links TRBV5-1 with TRBJ2-5; 7 bases are shared with TRBD2. There are 15 residues in the CDR3. Trimming cost V 0 bases and J 3 bases; bases outside gene matches: 5. Germline CDR1 and CDR2: SGHRS and YFSETQ. The DNA for the CDR3 is TGCGCCAGCAGCTTGGAGACTAGCACCGAAGAGACCCAGTACTTC. This codes for CASSLETSTEETQYF.

The chain combines TRBV7-3 with TRBJ2-7, with a weak D call TRBD1 (6 bases). The CDR3 runs to 14 residues. Germline CDR1 reads SGHTA; CDR2 reads FQGTGA. V was clipped by 5 bases and J by 5 bases, with 16 bases between them. As DNA, the CDR3 is TGTGCCAGCAGCCCCGGGGCAGGGGTCAACGAGCAGTACTTC. This codes for CASSPGAGVNEQYF.

The sample holds many counts of this clone. The chain combines TRBV15 with TRBJ1-2; 8 bases are a match to TRBD1. There are 15 residues in the CDR3. The trim removed 2 bases at V and 2 bases at J, leaving 4 bases unmatched. Per germline, CDR1 LNHNV and CDR2 YYDKDF (reference sequence). The DNA for the CDR3 is TGTGCCACCAGCAGACAACGACAGGGGAACTATGGCTACACCTTC. This sequence encodes CATSRQRQGNYGYTF. Full variable domain (remainder filled in from reference TRBV15 and TRBJ1-2): DAMVIQNPRYQVTQFGKPVTLSCSQTLNHNVMYWYQQKSSQAPKLLFHYYDKDFNNEADTPDNFQSRRPNTSFCFLDIRSPGLGDTAMYLCATSRQRQGNYGYTFGSGTRLTVV.

V is TRBV5-1 and J is TRBJ2-7, with 12 bases aligning to TRBD2. The germline V gene encodes CDR1 SGHRS and CDR2 YFSETQ. The CDR3 runs 15 residues. V shed 1 base and J 4 bases; nucleotides not matched to a gene: 3. CDR3 DNA: TGCGCCAGCAGCTTGTTGACTAGCGGGAGTTACGAGCAGTACTTC. It translates to CASSLLTSGSYEQYF. The whole variable domain, remainder taken from reference TRBV5-1 and TRBJ2-7, is KAGVTQTPRYLIKTRGQQVTLSCSPISGHRSVSWYQQTPGQGLQFLFEYFSETQRNKGNFPGRFSGRQFSNSRSEMNVSTLELGDSALYLCASSLLTSGSYEQYFGPGTRLTVT.

This clone was counted only a few times. The chain is built from TRBV30 and TRBJ2-2; 7 bases map to TRBD2. Germline lookup yields CDR1 GTSNPN and CDR2 SVGIG (reference sequence). The CDR3 loop spans 16 amino acids. The ends lost 3 bases at V and 7 bases at J; junction bases unmatched: 14. CDR3 bases: TGTGCCTGGAGGGTGGGGGGGGTAGGAGGTCACGGGGAGCTGTTTTTT. Translation: CAWRVGGVGGHGELFF. The full variable domain, its missing parts supplied by reference TRBV30 and TRBJ2-2, is SQTIHQWPATLVQPVGSPLSLECTVEGTSNPNLYWYRQAAGRGLQLLFYSVGIGQISSEVPQNLSASRPQDRQFILSSKKLLLSDSGFYLCAWRVGGVGGHGELFFGEGSRLTVL.

Only a few counts were recorded for this clone. CDR3 sequence: CASSLGQGQSSYNEQFF. The CDR3 nucleotides read TGCGCCAGCAGCTTGGGACAGGGGCAAAGCTCCTACAATGAGCAGTTCTTC. The chain carries TRBV5-1 and TRBJ2-1; the match to TRBD1 covers 8 bases. Germline values: CDR1 SGHRS, CDR2 YFSETQ. CDR3 length equals 17 residues. V gave up 0 bases and J gave up 0 bases; unmatched junction bases: 5.

This clone was observed a handful of times. The chain has TRBV9 and TRBJ2-1; TRBD1 aligns across 7 bases. Germline V gene lookup returns CDR1 SGDLS and CDR2 YYNGEE. The V and J ends lost 0 bases and 4 bases, in that order; junction bases with no gene match: 4. The CDR3 has 15 residues. CDR3 nucleotides: TGTGCCAGCAGCGTAGGGGGGACAGAATACAATGAGCAGTTCTTC. Residues: CASSVGGTEYNEQFF.

This clone was seen more than once but under ten times. The V and J genes are TRBV18 and TRBJ1-5, with TRBD1 matching 11 bases. CDR1 and CDR2 from the germline V gene are KGHSH and LQKENI. Trimming cost V 2 bases and J 6 bases; bases outside gene matches: 3. This CDR3 spans 15 amino acids. For the CDR3, the DNA is TGTGCCAGCTCACCAGGGACAGGGGGGATTCAGCCCCAGCATTTT. Protein product: CASSPGTGGIQPQHF.

J is TRBJ2-7 and V is TRBV5-6, with TRBD2 matching over 9 bases. V shed 1 base and J 6 bases; nucleotides not matched to a gene: 11. Germline CDR1 reads SGHDT; CDR2 reads YYEEEE. There are 16 residues in the CDR3. Here the CDR3 DNA reads TGTGCCAGCAGCTTGTGGGGTAGCGGGGGAAGTGGCGAGCAGTACTTC. This sequence encodes CASSLWGSGGSGEQYF.

The chain employs TRBV30 and TRBJ1-5, with 9 bases aligning to TRBD1. CDR1 is GTSNPN and CDR2 is SVGIG in the germline V gene (reference sequence). The CDR3 length is 15 residues. Trimming took 4 bases from V and 1 from J; bases not matched to a gene: 5. The CDR3 region has the DNA TGTGCCTGGACTGAGGGACAGGGAAGCAATCAGCCCCAGCATTTT. This translates into CAWTEGQGSNQPQHF. Drawing the rest from reference TRBV30 and TRBJ1-5, the complete variable domain is SQTIHQWPATLVQPVGSPLSLECTVEGTSNPNLYWYRQAAGRGLQLLFYSVGIGQISSEVPQNLSASRPQDRQFILSSKKLLLSDSGFYLCAWTEGQGSNQPQHFGDGTRLSIL.

Only a few counts were recorded for this clone. The chain is built from TRBV4-1 and TRBJ1-4; TRBD1 might be the D (5 bases). Germline lookup yields CDR1 MGHRA and CDR2 YSYEKL. The length of the CDR3 is 14 residues. Trimming took 0 bases from V and 7 from J, leaving 9 bases between them. The CDR3 DNA follows: TGCGCCAGCAGCCAAGACAGGGTCAGTGAAAAACTGTTTTTT. This encodes CASSQDRVSEKLFF.

The chain links TRBV5-1 to TRBJ1-5; TRBD1 matches 9 bases. V shed 0 bases and J 2 bases; nucleotides not matched to a gene: 3. Germline V CDR1 and CDR2: SGHRS, YFSETQ. The CDR3 contains 16 residues. In DNA, the CDR3 is TGCGCCAGCAGCTTGGGGACAGGGGTGGGCAATCAGCCCCAGCATTTT. Its translation: CASSLGTGVGNQPQHF.

The CDR3 loop reads CASSLRSGYGTEAFF. The CDR3 nucleotides read TGTGCCAGCAGCTTAAGGAGCGGGTACGGCACTGAAGCTTTCTTT. V and J are TRBV7-3 and TRBJ1-1; D is uncertain. Germline-derived CDR1 and CDR2 are SGHTA and FQGTGA. This CDR3 is built from 15 residues. Deletions cut 1 base from V and 4 bases from J, with 13 bases between.

Only a few counts were recorded for this clone. This chain uses TRBV2 with TRBJ1-5; D is uncertain. Trimming shortened V by 8 bases and J by 1 base, and 9 bases separated the two germline ends. Germline CDR1 reads SNHLY; CDR2 reads FYNNEI. This CDR3 has 13 amino acids. The chain's CDR3 is CASQQRSNQPQHF. CDR3 nucleotide sequence: TGTGCCAGCCAACAAAGAAGCAATCAGCCCCAGCATTTT.

In this sample, this clone turned up a few times. CDR3: CASSGLVAGGSGANVLTF. For the CDR3, the DNA is TGTGCCAGCAGTGGGCTTGTGGCAGGGGGCTCTGGGGCCAACGTCCTGACTTTC. The chain uses TRBV6-1 and TRBJ2-6; 7 nucleotides match TRBD1. CDR1 is MNHNS, CDR2 SASEGT, per germline. V shed 4 bases, J shed 0 bases, and the junction held 9 bases outside the gene matches. The length of the CDR3 is 18 residues.

Only a few counts were recorded for this clone. The chain is built from TRBV7-9 and TRBJ2-5, with 9 bases fitting TRBD2. The V segment lost 5 bases and the J segment 2 bases; nucleotides outside the gene matches: 15. Germline V lookup: CDR1 SEHNR, CDR2 FQNEAQ (reference sequence). There are 18 residues in the CDR3. Written as DNA, the CDR3 is TGTGCCAGCAGCCCCCCTTGGCGGGGGGGCCAAGGACAAGAGACCCAGTACTTC. This translates into CASSPPWRGGQGQETQYF.

The sample holds a few counts of this clone. This chain uses TRBV30 with TRBJ1-4; D not certain. The CDR3 covers 12 residues. Trimming left V 1 base short and J 5 bases short, with 5 bases between. Germline V gene sequence: CDR1 GTSNPN, CDR2 SVGIG (reference sequence). CDR3 nucleotides: TGTGCCTGGAGTGCCCAGAATGAAAAACTGTTTTTT. Translated, it gives CAWSAQNEKLFF.

The J gene is TRBJ1-1, the V gene TRBV6-6; 8 positions match TRBD1. V shed 5 bases and J 2 bases; nucleotides not matched to a gene: 7. Germline V gene lookup returns CDR1 MNHNY and CDR2 SVGAGI (reference sequence). CDR3 size: 15 residues. The DNA for the CDR3 is TGTGCCAGCAGTCACACCGACAGGGGTAACACTGAAGCTTTCTTT. It yields the protein CASSHTDRGNTEAFF.

This clone was seen a handful of times. This sequence joins TRBV4-1 and TRBJ1-5; 8 nucleotides align to TRBD1. This CDR3 is 17 amino acids long. CDR1 and CDR2 (germline): MGHRA, YSYEKL. Losses at the gene ends were 0 bases for V and 6 bases for J; bases not matched to a gene: 10. The CDR3 spells CASSQDPSQGAIQPQHF. The CDR3 coding sequence is TGCGCCAGCAGCCAAGATCCTTCGCAGGGGGCGATTCAGCCCCAGCATTTT.

This clone has more than one count but fewer than ten. V and J are TRBV15 and TRBJ1-5; tentatively, D is TRBD1 (5 bases). In germline, CDR1 is LNHNV, CDR2 YYDKDF (reference sequence). The CDR3 runs 13 residues. Trimming removed 5 bases at V and 7 bases at J, with 12 bases between. CDR3 loop: CATSGHRRQPQHF. CDR3 coding DNA: TGTGCCACCAGCGGCCACAGGAGACAGCCCCAGCATTTT.

The chain's CDR3 is CASSSRGADTEAFF. CDR3 bases: TGTGCCAGCAGCTCACGGGGGGCAGACACTGAAGCTTTCTTT. The V gene is TRBV11-3, the J gene TRBJ1-1; D may be TRBD1 (6 bases). CDR3 length: 14 amino acids. The germline V gene encodes CDR1 SGHNT and CDR2 YENEEA. V lost 4 bases to trimming and J lost 3 bases, with 12 bases between them.

The table lists this clone with a few counts. The chain couples TRBV7-2 to TRBJ1-2; 7 nucleotides agree with TRBD1. CDR1 and CDR2 (germline): SGHTA, FQGNSA. V lost 5 bases to trimming and J lost 3 bases; unmatched junction nucleotides: 6. The CDR3 covers 14 residues. CDR3 DNA sequence: TGTGCCAGCAGCGCCGCCGGGACAGACTATGGCTACACCTTC. Protein sequence: CASSAAGTDYGYTF.